The clone carrying this T cell receptor beta chain showed up many times. Amplification of TCR beta CDR3 regions was performed using RNA transcripts as template. Carried out on the TCR CDR3, a first-round RT-PCR used the HTBI primer set. TCRdb fed the multiplex PCR reads into MiXCR, producing one record per CDR3 protein. The sample records roughly 720,000 distinct CDR3 sequences, approximately 15% being singletons. The length of the CDR3 is 19 residues. In germline, CDR1 is MNHEY, CDR2 SMNVEV (reference sequence). The ends lost 0 bases at V and 0 bases at J; junction bases unmatched: 11. This entry belongs to a study of T cells in Graves' hyperthyroidism and ophthalmopathy.

Material: blood. The chain is built from TRBV27 and TRBJ2-5, with 9 bases fitting TRBD2. The origin of this receptor is a man in his forties or fifties with Graves' hyperthyroidism. CDR3 sequence (DNA): TGTGCCAGCAGTTTATCGATTCCCCGACTAGCGGCCTACCAAGAGACCCAGTACTTC. It encodes CASSLSIPRLAAYQETQYF.